This TCR beta chain was documented in a study of T-cell reconstitution after alpha-beta-depleted transplantation in children. The J segment lost 0 bases and the V segment lost 4 bases, leaving 4 bases of the junction unmatched. Germline assignment: CDR1 SGHAT and CDR2 FQNNGV. The CDR3 consists of 18 residues. TCRbeta library preparation incorporated unique molecular identifiers. TCRdb redid the calling of the PCR reads with MiXCR, one entry per CDR3 protein. This table holds about 610,000 distinct CDR3 sequences, 10% found once. The chain employs TRBV11-2 and TRBJ2-2, with 14 bases that match TRBD2. This clonotype was obtained from a human donor who donated a stem cell graft to a child with acute myeloid leukemia. Source: PBMCs from the stem cell graft donor, taken from the stem cell graft. The CDR3 coding sequence is TGTGCCAGCAGCTATGGACTAGCGGGAGGCTCGAACACCGGGGAGCTGTTTTTT. Residues: CASSYGLAGGSNTGELFF. Combining the CDR3 with reference TRBV11-2 and TRBJ2-2 gives the whole variable domain EAGVAQSPRYKIIEKRQSVAFWCNPISGHATLYWYQQILGQGPKLLIQFQNNGVVDDSQLPKDRFSAERLKGVDSTLKIQPAKLEDSAVYLCASSYGLAGGSNTGELFFGEGSRLTVL.